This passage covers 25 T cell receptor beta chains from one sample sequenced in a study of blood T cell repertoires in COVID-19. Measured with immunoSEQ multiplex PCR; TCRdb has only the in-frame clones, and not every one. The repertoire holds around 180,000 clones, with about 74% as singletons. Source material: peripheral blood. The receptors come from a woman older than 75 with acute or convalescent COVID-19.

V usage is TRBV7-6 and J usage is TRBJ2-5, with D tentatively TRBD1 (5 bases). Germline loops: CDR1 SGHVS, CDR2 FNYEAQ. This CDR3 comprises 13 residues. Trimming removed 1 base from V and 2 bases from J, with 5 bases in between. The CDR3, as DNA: TGTGCCAGCAGCTTAGGACAGCAAGAGACCCAGTACTTC. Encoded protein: CASSLGQQETQYF.

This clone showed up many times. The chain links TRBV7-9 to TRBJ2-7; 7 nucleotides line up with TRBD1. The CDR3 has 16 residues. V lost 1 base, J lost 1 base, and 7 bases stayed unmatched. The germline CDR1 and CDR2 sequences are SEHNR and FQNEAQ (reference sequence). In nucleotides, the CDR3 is TGTGCCAGCAGCTTAGGGTTGGGGGACAGTTCCTACGAGCAGTACTTC. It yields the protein CASSLGLGDSSYEQYF. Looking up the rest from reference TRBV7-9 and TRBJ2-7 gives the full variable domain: DTGVSQNPRHKITKRGQNVTFRCDPISEHNRLYWYRQTLGQGPEFLTYFQNEAQLEKSRLLSDRFSAERPKGSFSTLEIQRTEQGDSAMYLCASSLGLGDSSYEQYFGPGTRLTVT.

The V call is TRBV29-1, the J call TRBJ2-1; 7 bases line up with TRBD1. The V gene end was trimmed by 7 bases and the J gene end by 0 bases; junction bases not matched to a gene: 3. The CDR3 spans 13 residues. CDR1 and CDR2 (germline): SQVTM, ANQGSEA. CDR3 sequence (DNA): TGCAGCGCACAGGGGCTCTCCTACAATGAGCAGTTCTTC. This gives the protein CSAQGLSYNEQFF.

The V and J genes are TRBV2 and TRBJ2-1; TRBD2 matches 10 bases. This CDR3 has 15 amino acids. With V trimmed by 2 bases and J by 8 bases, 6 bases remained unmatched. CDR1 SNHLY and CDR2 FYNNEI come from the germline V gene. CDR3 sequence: CASSERSGRLDEQFF. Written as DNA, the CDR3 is TGTGCCAGCAGTGAACGTAGCGGGAGGCTCGATGAGCAGTTCTTC.

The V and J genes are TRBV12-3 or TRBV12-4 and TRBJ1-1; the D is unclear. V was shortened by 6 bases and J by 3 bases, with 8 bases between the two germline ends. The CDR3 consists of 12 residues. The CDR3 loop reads CASSPRDTEAFF. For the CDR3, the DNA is TGTGCCAGCAGCCCTCGAGACACTGAAGCTTTCTTT.

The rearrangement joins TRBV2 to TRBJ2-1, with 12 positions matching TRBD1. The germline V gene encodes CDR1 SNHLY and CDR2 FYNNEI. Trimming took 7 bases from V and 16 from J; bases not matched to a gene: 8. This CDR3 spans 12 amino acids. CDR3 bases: TGTGCCAGCACCGATCCCGGGACAGGGGGCTTCTTC. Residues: CASTDPGTGGFF.

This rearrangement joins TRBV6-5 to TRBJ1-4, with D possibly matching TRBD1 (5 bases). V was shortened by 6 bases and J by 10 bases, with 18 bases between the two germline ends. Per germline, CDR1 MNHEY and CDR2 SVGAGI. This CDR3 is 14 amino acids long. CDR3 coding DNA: TGTGCCAGCAGGGGACTGGAAGGTTCACGAAAACTGTTTTTT. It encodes CASRGLEGSRKLFF.

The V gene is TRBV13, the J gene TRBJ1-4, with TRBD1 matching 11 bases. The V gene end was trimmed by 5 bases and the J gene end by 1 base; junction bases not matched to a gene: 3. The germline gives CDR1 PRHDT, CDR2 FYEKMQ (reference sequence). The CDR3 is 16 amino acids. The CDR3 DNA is TGTGCCAGCAGCCTCGGGACAGGGGGAACTAATGAAAAACTGTTTTTT. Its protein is CASSLGTGGTNEKLFF.

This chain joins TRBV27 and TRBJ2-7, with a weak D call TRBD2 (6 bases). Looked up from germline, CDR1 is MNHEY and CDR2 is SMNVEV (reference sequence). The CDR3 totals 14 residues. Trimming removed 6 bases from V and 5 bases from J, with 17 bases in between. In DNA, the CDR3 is TGTGCCAGCAGATTCGGAGGGACCAACGACGAGCAGTACTTC. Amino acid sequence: CASRFGGTNDEQYF.

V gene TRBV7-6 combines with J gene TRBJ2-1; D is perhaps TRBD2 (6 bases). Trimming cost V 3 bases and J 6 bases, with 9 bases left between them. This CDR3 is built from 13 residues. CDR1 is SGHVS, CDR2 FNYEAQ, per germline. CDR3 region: CASSFGSSNEQFF. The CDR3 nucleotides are TGTGCCAGCAGCTTCGGGAGTAGCAATGAGCAGTTCTTC.

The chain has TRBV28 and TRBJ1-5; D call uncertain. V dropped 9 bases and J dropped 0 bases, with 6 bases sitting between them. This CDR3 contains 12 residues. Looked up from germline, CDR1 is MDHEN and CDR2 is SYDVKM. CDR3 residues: CASTYSNQPQHF. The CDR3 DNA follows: TGTGCCAGTACATATAGCAATCAGCCCCAGCATTTT.

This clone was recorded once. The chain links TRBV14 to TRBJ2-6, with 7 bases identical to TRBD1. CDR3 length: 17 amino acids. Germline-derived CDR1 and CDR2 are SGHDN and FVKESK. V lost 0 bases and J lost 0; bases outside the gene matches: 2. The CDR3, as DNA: TGTGCCAGCAGCCAAGATTCAGGGGGCTCTGGGGCCAACGTCCTGACTTTC. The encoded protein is CASSQDSGGSGANVLTF.

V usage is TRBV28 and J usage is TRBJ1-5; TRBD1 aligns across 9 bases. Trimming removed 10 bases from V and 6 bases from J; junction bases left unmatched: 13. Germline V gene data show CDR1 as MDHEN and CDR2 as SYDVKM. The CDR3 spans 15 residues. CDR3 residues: CATVTIQGASQPQHF. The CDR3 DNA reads TGTGCCACCGTAACAATACAGGGGGCGAGTCAGCCCCAGCATTTT.

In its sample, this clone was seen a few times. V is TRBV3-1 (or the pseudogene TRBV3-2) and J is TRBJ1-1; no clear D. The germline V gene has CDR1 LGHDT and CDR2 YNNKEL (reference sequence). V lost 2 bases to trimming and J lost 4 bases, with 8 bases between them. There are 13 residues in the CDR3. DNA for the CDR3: TGTGCCAGCAGCCAAAAGCGGGCCACTGAAGCTTTCTTT. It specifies CASSQKRATEAFF.

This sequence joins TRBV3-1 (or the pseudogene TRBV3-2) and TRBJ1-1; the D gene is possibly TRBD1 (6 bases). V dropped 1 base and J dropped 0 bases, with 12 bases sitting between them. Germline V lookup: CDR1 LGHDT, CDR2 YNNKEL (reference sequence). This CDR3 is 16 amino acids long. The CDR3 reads CASSQGGGDMNTEAFF. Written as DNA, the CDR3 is TGTGCCAGCAGCCAAGGCGGGGGGGACATGAACACTGAAGCTTTCTTT.

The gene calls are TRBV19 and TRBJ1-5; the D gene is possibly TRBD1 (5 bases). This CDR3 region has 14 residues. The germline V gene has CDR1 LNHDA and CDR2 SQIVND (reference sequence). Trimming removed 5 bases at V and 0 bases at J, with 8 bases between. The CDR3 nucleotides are TGTGCCAGTAGTGAGACAGTTAGCAATCAGCCCCAGCATTTT. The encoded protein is CASSETVSNQPQHF.

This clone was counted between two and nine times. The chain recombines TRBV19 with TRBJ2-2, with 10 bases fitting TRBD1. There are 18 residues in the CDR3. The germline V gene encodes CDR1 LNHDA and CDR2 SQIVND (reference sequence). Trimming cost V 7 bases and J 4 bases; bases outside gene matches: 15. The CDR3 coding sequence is TGTGCCAGTATTTACAAGGGGCTCCGGGACAGGGGCACCGGGGAGCTGTTTTTT. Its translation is CASIYKGLRDRGTGELFF.

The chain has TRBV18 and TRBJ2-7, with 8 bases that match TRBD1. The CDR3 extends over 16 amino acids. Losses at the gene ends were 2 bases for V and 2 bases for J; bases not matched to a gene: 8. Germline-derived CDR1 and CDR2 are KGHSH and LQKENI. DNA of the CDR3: TGTGCCAGCTCACCATTCGACAGGGGAGATACCTACGAGCAGTACTTC. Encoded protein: CASSPFDRGDTYEQYF.

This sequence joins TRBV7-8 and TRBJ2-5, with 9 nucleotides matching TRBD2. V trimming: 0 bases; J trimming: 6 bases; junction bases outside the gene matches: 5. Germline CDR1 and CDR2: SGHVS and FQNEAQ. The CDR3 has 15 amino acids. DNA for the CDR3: TGTGCCAGCAGCTTAGCGGGACTAGCTAGGCAGACCCAGTACTTC. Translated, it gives CASSLAGLARQTQYF.

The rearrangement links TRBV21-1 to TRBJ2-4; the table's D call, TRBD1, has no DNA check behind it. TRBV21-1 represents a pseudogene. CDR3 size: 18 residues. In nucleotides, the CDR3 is TGTGCCAGCAGCAAAGCGCTAAGGCAGGGAATTGTCAAAAACATTCAGTACTTC. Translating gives CASSKALRQGIVKNIQYF.

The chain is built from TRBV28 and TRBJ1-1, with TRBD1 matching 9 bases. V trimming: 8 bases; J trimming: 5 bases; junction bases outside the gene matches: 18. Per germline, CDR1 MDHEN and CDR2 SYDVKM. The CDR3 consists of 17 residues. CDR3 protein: CASPPTGGIGMGTEAFF. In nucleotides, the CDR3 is TGTGCCAGCCCCCCAACAGGGGGCATAGGCATGGGAACTGAAGCTTTCTTT.

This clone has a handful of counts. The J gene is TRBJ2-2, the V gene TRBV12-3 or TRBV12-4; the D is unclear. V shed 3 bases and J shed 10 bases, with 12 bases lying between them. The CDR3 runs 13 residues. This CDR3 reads CASSLLLLEELFF. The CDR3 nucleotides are TGTGCCAGCAGTTTGCTGCTACTCGAGGAGCTGTTTTTT.

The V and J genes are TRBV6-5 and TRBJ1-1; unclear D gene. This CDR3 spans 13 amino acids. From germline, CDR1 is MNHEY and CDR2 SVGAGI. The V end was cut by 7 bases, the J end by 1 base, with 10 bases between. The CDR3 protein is CASKRAANTEAFF. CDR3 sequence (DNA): TGTGCCAGCAAGCGGGCCGCGAACACTGAAGCTTTCTTT.

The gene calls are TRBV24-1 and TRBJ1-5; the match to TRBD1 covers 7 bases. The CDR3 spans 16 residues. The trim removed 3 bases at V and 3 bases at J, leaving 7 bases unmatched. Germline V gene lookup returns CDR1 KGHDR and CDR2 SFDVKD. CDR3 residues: CATSDPGQDANQPQHF. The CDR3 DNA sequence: TGTGCCACCAGTGATCCAGGACAGGATGCCAATCAGCCCCAGCATTTT.

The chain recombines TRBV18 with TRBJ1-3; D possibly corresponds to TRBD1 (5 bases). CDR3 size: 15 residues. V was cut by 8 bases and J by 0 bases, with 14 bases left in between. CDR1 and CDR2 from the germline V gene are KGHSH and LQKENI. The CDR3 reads CASQSLTDSGNTIYF. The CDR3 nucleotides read TGTGCCAGCCAGTCCCTGACAGACTCTGGAAACACCATATATTTT.